This record covers a single TCR beta chain. The target antigen is unknown. This specimen comes from a study of T cell responses to AZD1222 COVID-19 vaccine. Study-wide points: The span of vaccine-associated CD4 TCRs extended across spike, with dominance at 160-218 and 743-854. All repertoire sampling was performed exclusively after the peak T cell response.

Sequenced by immunoSEQ multiplex PCR; TCRdb stores in-frame clones only, minus some. The table records 75,000 to 100,000 clones, 70% to 90% of them present only once. Germline CDR1 and CDR2: SQVTM and ANQGSEA. Trimming removed 5 bases from V and 1 base from J; junction bases left unmatched: 9. This CDR3 comprises 15 residues. The sample was peripheral blood, taken on day 0 of MenACWY control vaccination. The sequence derives from an adult in good health. J is TRBJ2-5 and V is TRBV29-1; 8 bases are a match to TRBD1. CDR3 bases: TGCAGCGTTTCAAAGACAGGGGTAACCCAAGAGACCCAGTACTTC. Residues: CSVSKTGVTQETQYF.